This T cell receptor (beta chain) was observed in a study of shared clonotypes between healthy human individuals. Whole-study context: Each donor's CD4 naive and CD4 memory cells filled three plates apiece, CD8 naive two, and CD8 memory one.

Germline CDR1 and CDR2: MNHEY and SMNVEV (reference sequence). V shed 2 bases and J shed 2 bases, with 7 bases lying between them. The CDR3 length is 13 residues. Profiled with immunoSEQ multiplex PCR; TCRdb holds only in-frame clones, not every one. The repertoire holds about 2.1 million clones, with about 93% as singletons. Positively selected for CCR7, the CD45RO-negative cells used as naive CD8 cells excluded terminally differentiated effector memory CD45RA+ cells. Comments on this clone: The sample holds other DNA sequences that translate to the same CDR3.

This clonotype was sampled from a man aged 18 to 30 in good health. Some clones in this sample may be carry-over from other donors' samples. Sample: naive CD8+ T cells from PBMCs. The chain has TRBV27 and TRBJ2-7; D unresolved. The CDR3 sequence is CASSLGSTYEQYF. In nucleotides, the CDR3 is TGTGCCAGCAGTTTAGGTAGTACCTACGAGCAGTACTTC.